What follows describes a single T cell receptor (beta chain). This clone's antigen is unknown. No clone much larger than this one lies a single base away; base qualities are absent. V ends up 3 bases short and J 3 bases short, with an unmatched junction base count of 8. CDR1 and CDR2, per the germline V gene, are MDHEN and SYDVKM. The CDR3 holds 16 amino acids from the cysteine to the phenylalanine. The kept DNA is CDR3 alone, 48 bases in frame from the first base. A single peripheral blood draw of approximately 100 mL on average was collected from each donor into heparinised tubes. A BD FACSAria II and a panel including CD45RO, CCR7, CD25, CD127, CD95 and CD27 were used to sort naive, central memory, regulatory and stem cell-like memory CD4+ T cells. Purity was above 95% for every sorted population. PBMCs were isolated right away by Lymphoprep density gradient centrifugation and were stained directly, without culture. So that batch effects would be minimized, each experiment stained and sorted samples in pairs, pairing one healthy donor with one patient.

This record comes from a study of beta chain features in type 1 diabetes (dated by TCRdb to the late 2010s). About the investigation overall: No differences in mean age, gender distribution, total cell number or subset yield were found between patients and healthy donors. A total of around 110,000,000 sorted cells were examined across all samples, and RNA yield correlated strongly with the number of cells per subset. In the study, recently diagnosed type 1 diabetes patients and matched healthy donors were compared on the TCRB repertoires of their sorted circulating CD4+ T cell subsets. Whereas all 30 or so donors provided naive and central memory subsets, regulatory and stem cell-like memory subsets were isolated from just 8 patients and about 8 healthy donors. What the authors observed across the whole study: Only small numbers of individuals were included in the HLA sub-analyses, which left unresolved whether HLA type had any influence on TCRB rearrangement. Type 1 diabetes patients showed a moderate but significant shortening of TCRB CDR3 length in all four CD4+ subsets. Shorter templates might have been favored by PCR, but patient and control samples were amplified and corrected together, so both groups would have been affected equally by any skew. Fewer insertions and more nucleotide deletions at VDJ recombination sites were observed in patients with type 1 diabetes, implying thymic rearrangement abnormalities. Naive, central memory and regulatory TCRB repertoires appeared to be more alike among patients than among healthy donors. Because cDNA rather than genomic DNA was sequenced, highly expressing activated cells could have been over-represented, although no difference in activation and CD3 levels was found between groups.

The entire isolated RNA was reverse transcribed using the High Capacity cDNA Reverse Transcription Kit, and thus expressed TCRB transcripts were sequenced. Naive, central memory and regulatory T cell samples underwent deep immunoSEQ sequencing, averaging about 3.57 million total reads per sample. Sorted cells were lysed in RLT buffer, and RNA was extracted using DNase-treated RNeasy Micro or Mini kits according to cell number. To prevent cross-contamination, each cell subset was processed individually, whereas patient and healthy donor samples were processed jointly. The immunoSEQ multiplex PCR was used to amplify TCRB sequences from cDNA, yielding 87-bp fragments that span the CDR3 region. Amplicons were sequenced on the Illumina HiSeq platform. In the source study's methods: Synthetic template baselines were used to correct PCR bias computationally, reads within Hamming distance 2 were collapsed, and singletons that could not be merged were discarded. Reads were aligned against IMGT so that V, D and J genes, CDR3 length and insertions or deletions at six rearrangement sites could be assigned. Within each subset, clonotype counts were normalized to sorted cell number, after which true diversity and Gini coefficients were computed with the tcR R package. Repertoire sharing was quantified using the overlap coefficient calculated on TCRB nucleotide sequences. TCRdb's version of the immuneACCESS table is confined to in-frame rearrangements and falls short of the full clone set. An unresolved V gene accounts for under half of the shortfall where checked; the remainder is of unknown origin. V, J and clone size were drawn from that table, and D and trimming were deduced from the DNA. Recorded for this sample are nearly 350,000 clones; roughly 8% of them occurred a single time. The top ten clones comprise around 0.45% of the sample.

The V and J segments used are TRBV28 and TRBJ2-1; TRBD1 matches 7 bases in the middle. Sequenced: central memory CD4+ T cells from blood. The sequence derives from a woman between 18 and 29 years old in good health. The CDR3 protein sequence reads: CASSFLGDRIYNEQFF. DNA sequence: TGTGCCAGCAGTTTTTTAGGGGACAGAATCTACAATGAGCAGTTCTTC.